This T cell receptor (beta chain) stems from a study of CD8 T cells in Susac syndrome. The RNA input was about 0.45 to 1 ug, and it was reverse transcribed with random hexamers. TCRdb reanalysed the immunoSEQ multiplex PCR reads using MiXCR and keeps one entry per CDR3 protein. The profile covers some 300,000 distinct CDR3 sequences, with roughly 85% appearing a single time and about 0.22% taken by the ten largest. This CDR3 spans 15 amino acids. Germline lookup yields CDR1 MGHRA and CDR2 YSYEKL. V dropped 1 base and J dropped 6 bases, with 14 bases sitting between them. Broader study findings: The study conceded that relatively few individuals underwent its TCR sequencing and HLA analysis.

Concerning this clonotype itself: What it binds is unknown.

The receptor's source is a human donor with multiple sclerosis. The sample was CD8+ T cells from PBMCs. This chain uses TRBV4-1 with TRBJ2-3; TRBD1 might be the D (5 bases). Written as DNA, the CDR3 is TGCGCCAGCAGCCAAGTAGCCGAAAAGGGGGATACGCAGTATTTT. It specifies CASSQVAEKGDTQYF.